Below, 7 T cell receptor beta chains from the same sample are listed, as sequenced in a study of breast tumors, draining lymph nodes, adjacent tissues. Breast cancer patients provided tissue from their axillary draining lymph nodes. TCRdb analysed the multiplex PCR reads with MiXCR anew, one entry per CDR3 protein. The sample has tens of thousands of distinct CDR3 sequences; roughly 29% are singletons. The sequenced sample was axillary lymph node tissue. These receptors were collected from a female donor with breast cancer. Some clones in this sample may be carry-over from other donors' samples.

The chain combines TRBV14 with TRBJ2-7; 10 positions match TRBD2. Trimming cost V 3 bases and J 6 bases; bases outside gene matches: 8. There are 15 residues in the CDR3. The germline CDR1 and CDR2 sequences are SGHDN and FVKESK. CDR3 coding DNA: TGTGCCAGCAGCCAGTGGCTAGCGGGAGTATCCGAGCAGTACTTC. Translating gives CASSQWLAGVSEQYF.

In this sample, this clonotype turned up many times. V is TRBV28 and J is TRBJ1-2, with 7 bases fitting TRBD1. Trimming took 6 bases from V and 4 from J; bases not matched to a gene: 8. Germline CDR1 and CDR2: MDHEN and SYDVKM. The CDR3 runs to 14 residues. The CDR3 is CASSYPGQPYGYTF. In DNA form, the CDR3 reads TGTGCCAGCAGCTATCCGGGACAGCCCTATGGCTACACCTTC.

This clonotype was observed at least ten times. The chain combines TRBV7-8 with TRBJ2-7, with D unclear. The CDR3 is made up of 11 amino acids. Germline V gene sequence: CDR1 SGHVS, CDR2 FQNEAQ. The V gene lost 2 bases and the J gene lost 3 bases, with 2 bases spanning the gap. In nucleotides, the CDR3 is TGTGCCAGCAGCTTAATCTACGAGCAGTACTTC. As protein: CASSLIYEQYF.

This clonotype was counted at least ten times. CDR3 coding DNA: TGTGCCAGCACGACAGGGGTGGATATTAGCAATCAGCCCCAGCATTTT. As protein: CASTTGVDISNQPQHF. The chain joins TRBV6-2 or TRBV6-3 to TRBJ1-5, with TRBD1 matching over 8 bases. Germline V gene data show CDR1 as MNHEY and CDR2 as SVGEGT. V lost 7 bases and J lost 0; bases outside the gene matches: 8. The CDR3 has 16 residues.

This clonotype was observed many times. This chain links TRBV5-6 with TRBJ2-2, with 8 positions matching TRBD1. This CDR3 is built from 17 residues. The ends lost 4 bases at V and 0 bases at J; junction bases unmatched: 8. Germline CDR1 and CDR2: SGHDT and YYEEEE. CDR3: CASSPDRDRANTGELFF. CDR3 sequence (DNA): TGTGCCAGCAGCCCGGACAGGGATCGGGCGAACACCGGGGAGCTGTTTTTT.

About this clonotype: This may be a read error, as it is one base from a much larger clone. J is TRBJ2-3 and V is TRBV27, with 9 nucleotides matching TRBD2. Trimming cost V 6 bases and J 6 bases; bases outside gene matches: 10. The CDR3 totals 15 residues. CDR1 is MNHEY and CDR2 is SMNVEV in the germline V gene (reference sequence). The CDR3 region is CASSSRAGGVDTQYF. The CDR3 DNA follows: TGTGCCAGCAGCTCCAGGGCGGGAGGGGTGGATACGCAGTATTTT.

This chain connects TRBV20-1 to TRBJ2-3; D is possibly TRBD1 (5 bases). The germline gives CDR1 DFQATT, CDR2 SNEGSKA (reference sequence). The CDR3 loop spans 15 amino acids. The V gene lost 6 bases and the J gene lost 3 bases, with 19 bases spanning the gap. CDR3 coding DNA: TGCAGTGCGACCCCACCCCGGGCAGGGACAGATACGCAGTATTTT. Protein sequence: CSATPPRAGTDTQYF.